This is a list of T cell receptor beta chains from one sample in a study of cytomegalovirus exposure and HLA in healthy donors. The repertoire was sequenced with immunoSEQ multiplex PCR; TCRdb's copy has only in-frame clones and lacks some. Of 95,000 to 100,000 clones listed, about four fifths are singletons. The sequencing sample was made of PBMCs. The receptors originated from a female donor in good health and CMV-seropositive. Each CDR3 is given with its conserved first and last residue. A D gene is named only where the DNA matches it firmly. Not every row has a clone size; where given, it reads once, few, many or a size class.

>.|TRBJ2-7|.|TRBV7-9
CASSLVIVRGVYEQYF
TGTGCCAGCAGCTTAGTTATCGTTAGGGGTGTCTACGAGCAGTACTTC
>.|TRBJ2-7|once|TRBV18
CASSPDRLLSSYEQYF
TGTGCCAGCTCACCGGATCGACTACTGAGCTCCTACGAGCAGTACTTC
>.|TRBJ1-1|once|TRBV4-1
CASSQRHQNTEAFF
TGCGCCAGCAGCCAAAGACACCAGAACACTGAAGCTTTCTTT
>TRBD2|TRBJ2-7|.|TRBV19
CASSTAGGLNEQYF
TGTGCCAGTAGTACGGCGGGGGGGCTGAACGAGCAGTACTTC
>TRBD1|TRBJ1-5|.|TRBV4-1
CASSQGADRGNQPQHF
TGCGCCAGCAGCCAAGGCGCCGACAGGGGCAATCAGCCCCAGCATTTT
>TRBD2|TRBJ2-7|.|TRBV11-2
CASSLGGSPYEQYF
TGTGCCAGCAGCTTGGGGGGGAGTCCCTACGAGCAGTACTTC
>TRBD1|TRBJ2-5|few|TRBV5-1
CASSFRGGDREETQYF
TGCGCCAGCAGCTTTCGAGGAGGGGACAGGGAAGAGACCCAGTACTTC
>.|TRBJ2-2|once|TRBV7-9
CASSPSASYGSNTGELFF
TGTGCCAGCAGCCCTAGCGCTAGCTATGGTTCGAACACCGGGGAGCTGTTTTTT
>TRBD1|TRBJ2-6|.|TRBV14
CASSQDRAGGGSGANVLTF
TGTGCCAGCAGCCAAGATCGGGCAGGGGGTGGCTCTGGGGCCAACGTCCTGACTTTC
>.|TRBJ1-2|.|TRBV5-1
CASSLGPAGPYAGGYTF
TGCGCCAGCAGCTTGGGACCCGCGGGGCCATATGCCGGGGGCTACACCTTC
>TRBD2|TRBJ2-3|.|TRBV2
CASSAAGGTDTQYF
TGTGCCAGCAGTGCCGCGGGGGGCACAGATACGCAGTATTTT
>.|TRBJ1-6|.|TRBV6-5
CASSYSVDNSPLHF
TGTGCCAGCAGTTACTCAGTAGATAATTCACCCCTCCACTTT
>.|TRBJ1-5|.|TRBV18
CASSRVSDQPQHF
TGTGCCAGCTCCCGGGTCTCGGATCAGCCCCAGCATTTT
>.|TRBJ2-2|once|TRBV18
CASSPRGASHTGELFF
TGTGCCAGCTCACCCAGGGGGGCTTCTCATACCGGGGAGCTGTTTTTT
>TRBD1|TRBJ1-2|once|TRBV9
CASSKGTDPYGYTF
TGTGCCAGCAGCAAGGGGACAGACCCGTATGGCTACACCTTC
>.|TRBJ1-6|.|TRBV7-6
CASSLVGDGASPLHF
TGTGCCAGCAGCTTAGTCGGAGATGGCGCTTCACCCCTCCACTTT
>TRBD1|TRBJ1-1|once|TRBV29-1
CSVESRQGNTEAFF
TGCAGCGTTGAATCACGACAGGGGAACACTGAAGCTTTCTTT
>TRBD1|TRBJ2-3|few|TRBV25-1
CASSEFGTGGADTQYF
TGTGCCAGCAGTGAATTCGGGACAGGGGGCGCAGATACGCAGTATTTT
>.|TRBJ2-1|.|TRBV2
CASMRAGLGLGSYNEQFF
TGTGCCAGCATGAGAGCGGGCCTAGGTTTGGGCTCCTACAATGAGCAGTTCTTC
>.|TRBJ2-2|.|TRBV15
CATSRRGGGAFTGELFF
TGTGCCACCAGCCGGAGAGGGGGGGGCGCTTTCACCGGGGAGCTGTTTTTT
>.|TRBJ1-4|.|TRBV2
CASSFDEKLFF
TGTGCCAGCAGTTTCGATGAAAAACTGTTTTTT
>.|TRBJ2-2|.|TRBV7-2
CASSQTGELFF
TGTGCCAGCAGCCAAACCGGGGAGCTGTTTTTT
>TRBD2|TRBJ2-1|.|TRBV9
CASSTQGLAVLSYNEQFF
TGTGCCAGCAGCACCCAGGGACTAGCGGTTTTATCCTACAATGAGCAGTTCTTC
>.|TRBJ2-7|few|TRBV5-5
CASRLEGVRSEQYF
TGTGCCAGCAGATTGGAGGGGGTTCGAAGCGAGCAGTACTTC
>TRBD1|TRBJ2-1|.|TRBV5-1
CASSSGQGSYNEQFF
TGCGCCAGCAGCTCCGGACAGGGCTCCTACAATGAGCAGTTCTTC
>TRBD1|TRBJ2-5|once|TRBV4-2
CASSQDRAGGETQYF
TGTGCCAGCAGCCAAGATCGGGCAGGGGGAGAGACCCAGTACTTC
>.|TRBJ1-2|.|TRBV15
CATSRVYDSNYGYTF
TGTGCCACCAGCAGAGTTTACGACAGCAACTATGGCTACACCTTC
>TRBD1|TRBJ2-2|.|TRBV6-1
CASSEVGRGLGTGELFF
TGTGCCAGCAGTGAAGTGGGTAGGGGGCTAGGCACCGGGGAGCTGTTTTTT
>TRBD1|TRBJ1-2|.|TRBV5-4
CASSLKGAGGYTF
TGTGCCAGCAGCTTGAAGGGGGCGGGTGGCTACACCTTC
>TRBD1|TRBJ2-1|.|TRBV6-5
CASSPGQGSGEQFF
TGTGCCAGCAGTCCCGGACAGGGGTCGGGGGAGCAGTTCTTC
>.|TRBJ1-2|.|TRBV29-1
CSVEDSRVHYGYTF
TGCAGCGTTGAAGATTCGAGAGTACACTATGGCTACACCTTC
>.|TRBJ1-1|.|TRBV19
CASLHGSMNTEAFF
TGTGCCAGTCTCCACGGGAGCATGAACACTGAAGCTTTCTTT
>.|TRBJ1-2|.|TRBV27
CASSLSGQGNYGYTF
TGTGCCAGCAGTTTATCGGGGCAGGGAAACTATGGCTACACCTTC
>.|TRBJ2-1|.|TRBV13
CASSLGDYPYNEQFF
TGTGCCAGCAGCTTAGGGGACTATCCTTACAATGAGCAGTTCTTC
>.|TRBJ2-7|.|TRBV7-2
CASSLVGIETYEQYF
TGTGCCAGCAGCTTGGTTGGTATTGAGACCTACGAGCAGTACTTC
>.|TRBJ1-2|once|TRBV7-9
CASSLMAGANYGYTF
TGTGCCAGCAGCTTGATGGCCGGGGCTAACTATGGCTACACCTTC
>.|TRBJ1-5|.|TRBV5-1
CASSLDSDQPQHF
TGCGCCAGCAGCTTGGACTCCGATCAGCCCCAGCATTTT
>.|TRBJ2-5|.|TRBV11-2
CASSTGTEETQYF
TGTGCCAGCAGCACCGGGACTGAAGAGACCCAGTACTTC
>TRBD2|TRBJ2-1|.|TRBV11-2
CASSVGLAGYNEQFF
TGTGCCAGCAGCGTAGGCCTAGCGGGATACAATGAGCAGTTCTTC
>TRBD1|TRBJ2-5|.|TRBV2
CASTEVRTGARETQYF
TGTGCCAGCACCGAAGTTCGGACAGGGGCCCGAGAGACCCAGTACTTC
>TRBD1|TRBJ1-2|.|TRBV30
CAWSVTGTGVDGYTF
TGTGCCTGGAGTGTCACTGGGACAGGGGTGGATGGCTACACCTTC
>.|TRBJ2-1|.|TRBV19
CASSIRLATHNEQFF
TGTGCCAGTAGTATTCGCCTAGCCACACACAATGAGCAGTTCTTC
>.|TRBJ2-2|.|TRBV6-1
CASSEIPSRTGELFF
TGTGCCAGCAGTGAAATCCCCTCTAGGACCGGGGAGCTGTTTTTT
>TRBD1|TRBJ1-1|.|TRBV7-3
CASSSLDRGNTEAFF
TGTGCCAGCAGCTCACTCGACAGGGGAAACACTGAAGCTTTCTTT
>TRBD1|TRBJ1-2|.|TRBV7-9
CASSSNPGQGVKNYGYTF
TGTGCCAGCAGCTCAAACCCGGGACAGGGTGTAAAGAACTATGGCTACACCTTC
>TRBD1|TRBJ1-4|.|TRBV29-1
CSVGTGGGDEKLFF
TGCAGCGTTGGAACAGGGGGCGGAGATGAAAAACTGTTTTTT
>.|TRBJ2-1|.|TRBV11-1
CASSLVSSGFGEQFF
TGTGCCAGCAGCTTAGTCTCGTCCGGTTTCGGTGAGCAGTTCTTC
>.|TRBJ2-7|.|TRBV6-5
CASSYSVTVYEQYF
TGTGCCAGCAGTTACTCAGTCACTGTCTACGAGCAGTACTTC
>.|TRBJ2-7|.|TRBV21-1
CASTIDSGTVTYEQYF
TGTGCCAGCACGATTGACTCCGGGACAGTCACCTACGAGCAGTACTTC
>.|TRBJ1-5|.|TRBV10-3
CAISESPDGDQPQHF
TGTGCCATCAGTGAGTCACCTGACGGGGATCAGCCCCAGCATTTT